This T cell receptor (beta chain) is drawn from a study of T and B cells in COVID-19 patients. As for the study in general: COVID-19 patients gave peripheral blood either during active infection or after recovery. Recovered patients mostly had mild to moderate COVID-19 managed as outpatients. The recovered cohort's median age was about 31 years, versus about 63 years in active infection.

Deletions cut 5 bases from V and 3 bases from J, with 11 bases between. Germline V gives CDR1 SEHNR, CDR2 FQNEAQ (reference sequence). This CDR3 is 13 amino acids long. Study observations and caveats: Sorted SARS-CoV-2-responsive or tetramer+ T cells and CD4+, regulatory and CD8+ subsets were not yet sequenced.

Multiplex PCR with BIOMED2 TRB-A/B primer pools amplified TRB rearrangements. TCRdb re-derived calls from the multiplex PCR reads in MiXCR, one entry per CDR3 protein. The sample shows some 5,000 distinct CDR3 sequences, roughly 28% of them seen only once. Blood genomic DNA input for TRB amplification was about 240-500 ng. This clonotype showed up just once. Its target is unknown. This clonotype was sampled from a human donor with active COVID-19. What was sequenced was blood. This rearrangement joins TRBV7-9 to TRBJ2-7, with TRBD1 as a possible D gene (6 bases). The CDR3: CASSPQTGYEQYF. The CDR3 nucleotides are TGTGCCAGCAGCCCTCAGACAGGCTACGAGCAGTACTTC.